These 12 T cell receptor beta chains were sequenced from one sample in a study of CD8+ T cells in alopecia areata. The treatment was: oral pan-JAK inhibitor, 5-10 mg twice daily. Following extraction, RNA underwent reverse transcription to cDNA, which served as the sequencing template. Using immunoSEQ multiplex PCR, the repertoire was profiled, and TCRdb retains in-frame clones only, with some absent. In the table there are 90,000 to 130,000 clones, around 50% of which are singletons. The specimen was CD8+ T cells sorted from blood, collected at week 24, from a patient treated with tofacitinib. Source of these receptors: a human donor with alopecia areata.

The chain employs TRBV5-6 and TRBJ2-1; D remains ambiguous. The germline V gene has CDR1 SGHDT and CDR2 YYEEEE. The CDR3 runs 12 residues. Trimming left V 4 bases short and J 4 bases short, with 6 bases between. The CDR3 coding sequence is TGTGCCAGCAGCCACCCATACAATGAGCAGTTCTTC. It translates to CASSHPYNEQFF.

This clone is a singleton in its sample. V usage is TRBV11-2 and J usage is TRBJ2-7, with D tentatively TRBD1 (5 bases). CDR1 and CDR2 (germline): SGHAT, FQNNGV. This CDR3 comprises 14 residues. V shed 5 bases and J shed 6 bases, with 17 bases lying between them. The CDR3 here is CASSPRSRVGEQYF. Written as DNA, the CDR3 is TGTGCCAGCAGCCCGCGTAGCAGGGTTGGCGAGCAGTACTTC.

This clone was seen a single time. The gene calls are TRBV5-1 and TRBJ1-1, with TRBD1 as a possible D gene (6 bases). CDR1 is SGHRS and CDR2 is YFSETQ in the germline V gene. The CDR3 loop spans 15 amino acids. The germline V and J ends were trimmed by 6 bases and 1 base, with 16 bases remaining between them. CDR3 residues: CASKLLGGWNTEAFF. The CDR3 DNA is TGCGCCAGCAAGCTTCTCGGGGGCTGGAACACTGAAGCTTTCTTT.

This clone was seen a handful of times. For the CDR3, the DNA is TGTGCCAGCAGTTTCTCGGGCCGTGGGGAGCAGTACTTC. Translation gives CASSFSGRGEQYF. This chain connects TRBV27 to TRBJ2-7; D is ambiguous. The CDR3 sequence is 13 residues long. Trimming cost V 3 bases and J 7 bases, with 13 bases left between them. CDR1 and CDR2 from the germline V gene are MNHEY and SMNVEV (reference sequence).

This clone was counted between two and nine times. The V call is TRBV25-1, the J call TRBJ1-5; D is undetermined. The CDR3 is 13 residues long. In germline, CDR1 is MGHDK, CDR2 SYGVNS. Trimming stripped 5 bases from V and 4 bases from J, with 9 bases between. The CDR3 region is CASSSIGNQPQHF. CDR3 DNA sequence: TGTGCCAGCAGTTCTATAGGTAATCAGCCCCAGCATTTT.

This chain connects TRBV5-6 to TRBJ2-5, with 9 bases identical to TRBD2. With 4 bases clipped from V and 5 bases from J, the junction kept 12 bases outside the gene matches. Germline V lookup: CDR1 SGHDT, CDR2 YYEEEE. CDR3 length: 16 residues. In nucleotides, the CDR3 is TGTGCCAGCAGCGATTCTCTAGCGGGGCTATGGGAGACCCAGTACTTC. It yields the protein CASSDSLAGLWETQYF.

As DNA, the CDR3 is TGTGCCAGCAACGAGGTTTGGGGACCCCAAGCTTTCTTT. Its translation: CASNEVWGPQAFF. V is TRBV7-9 and J is TRBJ1-1; perhaps TRBD1 as D (5 bases). The CDR3 has 13 amino acids. Looked up from germline, CDR1 is SEHNR and CDR2 is FQNEAQ (reference sequence). V was shortened by 7 bases and J by 9 bases, with 18 bases between the two germline ends.

CDR3 residues: CASSLDRAQETQYF. The CDR3 DNA is TGTGCCAGCAGCTTAGACAGGGCCCAAGAGACCCAGTACTTC. The chain has TRBV13 and TRBJ2-5, with D perhaps TRBD1 (6 bases). There are 14 residues in the CDR3. V was shortened by 1 base and J by 1 base, with 7 bases between the two germline ends. Germline CDR1 reads PRHDT; CDR2 reads FYEKMQ (reference sequence).

This chain uses TRBV5-6 with TRBJ2-7; no clear D. The V and J ends lost 0 bases and 1 base respectively, with 14 bases between them. The CDR3 has 16 amino acids. Looked up from germline, CDR1 is SGHDT and CDR2 is YYEEEE. The CDR3 spells CASSLGTEHDSYEQYF. CDR3 coding DNA: TGTGCCAGCAGCTTGGGGACGGAGCACGATTCCTACGAGCAGTACTTC.

The chain carries TRBV29-1 and TRBJ1-1, with no clear D. The CDR3 has 11 amino acids. V dropped 6 bases and J dropped 5 bases, with 10 bases sitting between them. The germline V gene encodes CDR1 SQVTM and CDR2 ANQGSEA. The CDR3 region has the DNA TGCAGCGTCTATACGTCGACTGAAGCTTTCTTT. As protein: CSVYTSTEAFF.

The chain couples TRBV30 to TRBJ2-7, with 8 nucleotides matching TRBD2. V lost 7 bases to trimming and J lost 2 bases; unmatched junction nucleotides: 4. The CDR3 covers 12 residues. Germline CDR1 reads GTSNPN; CDR2 reads SVGIG (reference sequence). CDR3 loop: CASREGTYEQYF. Here the CDR3 DNA reads TGTGCCTCTCGGGAGGGTACCTACGAGCAGTACTTC.

The J gene is TRBJ2-7, the V gene TRBV11-2, with TRBD1 matching 9 bases. The CDR3 loop spans 15 amino acids. From germline, CDR1 is SGHAT and CDR2 FQNNGV. The V and J ends lost 5 bases and 1 base, in that order; junction bases with no gene match: 6. The CDR3 region is CASSPWTGVSYEQYF. The CDR3 DNA reads TGTGCCAGCAGCCCTTGGACAGGGGTATCCTACGAGCAGTACTTC. Complete variable domain (other parts from reference TRBV11-2 and TRBJ2-7): EAGVAQSPRYKIIEKRQSVAFWCNPISGHATLYWYQQILGQGPKLLIQFQNNGVVDDSQLPKDRFSAERLKGVDSTLKIQPAKLEDSAVYLCASSPWTGVSYEQYFGPGTRLTVT.